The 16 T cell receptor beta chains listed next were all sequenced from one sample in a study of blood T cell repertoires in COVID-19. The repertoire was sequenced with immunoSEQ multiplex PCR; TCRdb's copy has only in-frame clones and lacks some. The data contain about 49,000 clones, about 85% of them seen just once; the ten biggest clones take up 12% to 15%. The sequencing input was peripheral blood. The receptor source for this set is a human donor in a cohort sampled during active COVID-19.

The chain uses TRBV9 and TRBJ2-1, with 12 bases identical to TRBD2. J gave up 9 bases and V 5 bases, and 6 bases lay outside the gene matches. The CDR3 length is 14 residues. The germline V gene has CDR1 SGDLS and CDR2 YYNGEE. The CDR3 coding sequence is TGTGCCAGCAGACCGGGACTAGCGGGTATTGAGCAGTTCTTC. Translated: CASRPGLAGIEQFF.

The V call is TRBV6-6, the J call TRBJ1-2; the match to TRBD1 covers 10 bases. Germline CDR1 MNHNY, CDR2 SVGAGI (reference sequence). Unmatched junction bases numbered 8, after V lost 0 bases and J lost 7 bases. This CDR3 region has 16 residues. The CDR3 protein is CASSYSGGQGVGGYTF. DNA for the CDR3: TGTGCCAGCAGTTACTCCGGTGGACAGGGGGTAGGTGGCTACACCTTC.

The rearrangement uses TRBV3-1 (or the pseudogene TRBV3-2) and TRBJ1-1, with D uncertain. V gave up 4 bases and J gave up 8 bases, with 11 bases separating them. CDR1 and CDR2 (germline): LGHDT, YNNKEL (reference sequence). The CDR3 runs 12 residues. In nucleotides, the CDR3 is TGTGCCAGCAGCCTAGGCGGGAGGGAAGCTTTCTTT. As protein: CASSLGGREAFF.

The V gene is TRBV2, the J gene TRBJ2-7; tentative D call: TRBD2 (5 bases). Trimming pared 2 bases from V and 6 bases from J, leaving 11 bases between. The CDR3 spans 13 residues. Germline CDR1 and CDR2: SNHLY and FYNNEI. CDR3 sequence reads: CASSEKVRGEQYF. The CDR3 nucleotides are TGTGCCAGCAGTGAAAAAGTCCGGGGCGAGCAGTACTTC. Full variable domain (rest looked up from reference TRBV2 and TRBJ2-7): EPEVTQTPSHQVTQMGQEVILRCVPISNHLYFYWYRQILGQKVEFLVSFYNNEISEKSEIFDDQFSVERPDGSNFTLKIRSTKLEDSAMYFCASSEKVRGEQYFGPGTRLTVT.

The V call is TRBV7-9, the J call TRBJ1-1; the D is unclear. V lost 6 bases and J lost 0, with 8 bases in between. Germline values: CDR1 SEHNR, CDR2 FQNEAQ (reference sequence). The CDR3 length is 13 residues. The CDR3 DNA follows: TGTGCCAGCAGGATAGAAATGAACACTGAAGCTTTCTTT. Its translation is CASRIEMNTEAFF.

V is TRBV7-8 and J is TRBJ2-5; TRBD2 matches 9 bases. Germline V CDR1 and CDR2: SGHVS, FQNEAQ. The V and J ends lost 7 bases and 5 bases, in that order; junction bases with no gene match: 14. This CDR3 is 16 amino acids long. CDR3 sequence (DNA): TGTGCCAGCACCCCGACAGCGGGGGGAGGTTGGGAGACCCAGTACTTC. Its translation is CASTPTAGGGWETQYF.

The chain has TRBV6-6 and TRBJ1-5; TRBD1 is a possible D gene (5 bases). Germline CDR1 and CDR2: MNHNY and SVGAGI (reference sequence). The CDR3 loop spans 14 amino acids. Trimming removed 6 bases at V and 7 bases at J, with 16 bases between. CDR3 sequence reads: CASSQGSGDQPQHF. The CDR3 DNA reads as TGTGCCAGCAGCCAAGGCTCGGGGGACCAGCCCCAGCATTTT.

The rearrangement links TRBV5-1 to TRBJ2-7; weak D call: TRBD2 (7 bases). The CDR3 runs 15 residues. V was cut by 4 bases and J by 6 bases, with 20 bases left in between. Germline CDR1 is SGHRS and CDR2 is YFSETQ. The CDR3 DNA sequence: TGCGCCAGCAGCCCGCCCGGGGGGCAGGGGCGCGAGCAGTACTTC. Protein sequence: CASSPPGGQGREQYF.

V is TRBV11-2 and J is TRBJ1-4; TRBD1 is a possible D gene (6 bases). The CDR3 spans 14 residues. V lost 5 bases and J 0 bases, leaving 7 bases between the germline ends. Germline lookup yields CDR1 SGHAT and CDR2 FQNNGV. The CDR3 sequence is CASSRTATNEKLFF. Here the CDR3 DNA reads TGTGCCAGCAGCCGGACAGCAACTAATGAAAAACTGTTTTTT.

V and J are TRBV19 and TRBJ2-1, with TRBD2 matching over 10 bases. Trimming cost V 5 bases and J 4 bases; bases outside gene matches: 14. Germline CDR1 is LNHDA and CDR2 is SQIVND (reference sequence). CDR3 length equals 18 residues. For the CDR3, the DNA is TGTGCCAGTAGTCTCTTGGATAGCGGGGGGCCTCCATACAATGAGCAGTTCTTC. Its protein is CASSLLDSGGPPYNEQFF.

CDR3 protein: CASSFEGARADSPLHF. CDR3 coding DNA: TGTGCCAGCAGCTTCGAAGGTGCCAGGGCGGATTCACCCCTCCACTTT. The chain is built from TRBV5-5 and TRBJ1-6, with TRBD1 as a possible D gene (5 bases). From germline, CDR1 is SGHKS and CDR2 YYEKEE (reference sequence). The CDR3 consists of 16 residues. Trimming took 2 bases from V and 8 from J, leaving 17 bases between them.

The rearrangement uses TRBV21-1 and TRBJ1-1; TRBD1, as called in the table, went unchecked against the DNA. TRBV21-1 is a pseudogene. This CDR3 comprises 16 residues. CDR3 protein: CASSKGLRGARTEAFF. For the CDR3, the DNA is TGTGCCAGCAGCAAAGGGCTCAGGGGGGCCCGCACTGAAGCTTTCTTT.

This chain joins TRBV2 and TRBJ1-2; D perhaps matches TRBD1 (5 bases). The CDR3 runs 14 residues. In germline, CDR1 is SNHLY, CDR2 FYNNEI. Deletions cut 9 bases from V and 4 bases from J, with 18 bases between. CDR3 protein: CASNRGEGGYGYTF. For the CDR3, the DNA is TGTGCCAGTAACCGAGGGGAGGGAGGCTATGGCTACACCTTC. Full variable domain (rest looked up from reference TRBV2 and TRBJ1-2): EPEVTQTPSHQVTQMGQEVILRCVPISNHLYFYWYRQILGQKVEFLVSFYNNEISEKSEIFDDQFSVERPDGSNFTLKIRSTKLEDSAMYFCASNRGEGGYGYTFGSGTRLTVV.

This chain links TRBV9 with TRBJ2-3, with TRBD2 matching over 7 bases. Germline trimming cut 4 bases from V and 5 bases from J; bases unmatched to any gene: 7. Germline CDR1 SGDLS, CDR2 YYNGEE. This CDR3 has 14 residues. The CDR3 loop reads CASSRGEKRDTQYF. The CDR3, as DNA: TGTGCCAGCAGCCGGGGGGAAAAAAGAGATACGCAGTATTTT.

CDR3 residues: CASSLVLNEQFF. The CDR3 bases are TGTGCCAGCAGCTTAGTCCTCAATGAGCAGTTCTTC. The V and J genes are TRBV11-2 and TRBJ2-1; D uncertain. Germline CDR1 reads SGHAT; CDR2 reads FQNNGV. The CDR3 totals 12 residues. With 1 base removed from V and 6 bases from J, the gap between germline ends came to 4 bases.

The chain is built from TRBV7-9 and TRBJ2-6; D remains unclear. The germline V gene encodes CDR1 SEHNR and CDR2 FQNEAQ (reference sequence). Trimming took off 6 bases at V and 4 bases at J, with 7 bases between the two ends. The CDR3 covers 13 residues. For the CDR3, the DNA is TGTGCCAGCAGTCCCGCGGGGGCCAACGTCCTGACTTTC. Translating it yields CASSPAGANVLTF. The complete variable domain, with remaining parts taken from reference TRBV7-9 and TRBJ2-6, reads DTGVSQNPRHKITKRGQNVTFRCDPISEHNRLYWYRQTLGQGPEFLTYFQNEAQLEKSRLLSDRFSAERPKGSFSTLEIQRTEQGDSAMYLCASSPAGANVLTFGAGSRLTVL.